One T cell receptor beta chain is described in this entry. What it recognizes is unknown. Donors counted as nominally healthy when sampled, yet unrecorded immune exposures were likely. This CDR3 comprises 16 residues. Germline V gene sequence: CDR1 LNHDA, CDR2 SQIVND (reference sequence). Trimming removed 7 bases from V and 2 bases from J; junction bases left unmatched: 14. The data were obtained in a study of cytomegalovirus exposure and HLA in healthy donors. At the level of the study: Earlier results showed almost 120 million unique TCR beta sequences derived from roughly 180 million T cells. Broader study findings: Cytomegalovirus-associated TCR beta chains were listed, numbering roughly 150. With high specificity and sensitivity, the classifier reportedly diagnosed cytomegalovirus status.

The PCR had 60 Vbeta and 13 Jbeta primers. The method was immunoSEQ multiplex PCR; TCRdb's version includes in-frame clones alone and lacks a portion of them. The sample has approximately 97,000 clones, around 81% seen once. This chain uses TRBV19 with TRBJ2-7; 7 bases map to TRBD1. Sequenced: PBMCs. The source is a woman aged 70-85 years in good health and CMV-seropositive. For the CDR3, the DNA is TGTGCCAGTACCGCCCGAGCAGGGGGTCCCCCCTACGAGCAGTACTTC. It encodes CASTARAGGPPYEQYF.